Presented here are 22 T cell receptor beta chains from one specimen sequenced in a study of blood T cell repertoires in COVID-19. Data came from immunoSEQ multiplex PCR; TCRdb stores just in-frame clones and leaves some out. The profile shows 140,000 to 150,000 clones, over 70% of them singletons. The specimen sequenced was peripheral blood. The receptors derive from a woman aged 60-70 years with acute or convalescent COVID-19.

V usage is TRBV28 and J usage is TRBJ2-1; TRBD1 matches 10 bases. V lost 2 bases, J lost 9 bases, and 13 bases stayed unmatched. The CDR3 runs to 17 residues. CDR1 is MDHEN, CDR2 SYDVKM, per germline. The CDR3 is CASSLEGVGTGVGEQFF. CDR3 sequence (DNA): TGTGCCAGCAGTTTAGAAGGGGTAGGGACAGGGGTTGGTGAGCAGTTCTTC.

A note on this clone: One junction end disagrees with the germline gene, perhaps due to a read error. The V gene is TRBV28, the J gene TRBJ2-7; 10 bases are a match to TRBD2. There are 11 residues in the CDR3. Germline CDR1 and CDR2: MDHEN and SYDVKM. Here the CDR3 reads CASGQGPSGSF. CDR3 DNA sequence: TGTGCCAGCGGTCAGGGGCCTAGCGGGAGCTTC. The full variable domain, with the rest looked up from reference TRBV28 and TRBJ2-7, is DVKVTQSSRYLVKRTGEKVFLECVQDMDHENMFWYRQDPGLGLRLIYFSYDVKMKEKGDIPEGYSVSREKKERFSLILESASTNQTSMYLCASGQGPSGSFGPGTRLTVT.

CDR3 nucleotide sequence: TGTGCCACCAGCCTCCGCGGGAGTGGTAGCAATGAGCAGTTCTTC. Its protein is CATSLRGSGSNEQFF. The rearrangement links TRBV15 to TRBJ2-1, with TRBD2 matching over 7 bases. CDR1 is LNHNV, CDR2 YYDKDF, per germline (reference sequence). V shed 5 bases, J shed 6 bases, and the junction held 10 bases outside the gene matches. This CDR3 has 15 amino acids. The full variable domain, in which reference TRBV15 and TRBJ2-1 provide the parts outside the CDR3, is DAMVIQNPRYQVTQFGKPVTLSCSQTLNHNVMYWYQQKSSQAPKLLFHYYDKDFNNEADTPDNFQSRRPNTSFCFLDIRSPGLGDTAMYLCATSLRGSGSNEQFFGPGTRLTVL.

V usage is TRBV7-9 and J usage is TRBJ2-7, with TRBD1 matching 10 bases. The V gene end was trimmed by 5 bases and the J gene end by 12 bases; junction bases not matched to a gene: 10. Germline values: CDR1 SEHNR, CDR2 FQNEAQ (reference sequence). This CDR3 region has 13 residues. CDR3 residues: CASSPRDRGSLYF. In DNA form, the CDR3 reads TGTGCCAGCAGCCCCCGGGACAGGGGATCCCTGTACTTC.

The chain links TRBV28 to TRBJ1-3; D unclear. The germline V gene encodes CDR1 MDHEN and CDR2 SYDVKM. The CDR3 is 12 amino acids. Trimming removed 3 bases from V and 4 bases from J, with 4 bases in between. CDR3 bases: TGTGCCAGCAGTTTTATGGGAAACACCATATATTTT. Its translation: CASSFMGNTIYF.

This chain uses TRBV4-1 with TRBJ1-2, with TRBD1 as a possible D gene (6 bases). The CDR3 extends over 15 amino acids. CDR1 MGHRA and CDR2 YSYEKL come from the germline V gene. Trimming removed 0 bases from V and 5 bases from J, with 13 bases in between. CDR3 amino acids: CASSQDIRTAYGYTF. CDR3 sequence (DNA): TGCGCCAGCAGCCAAGACATCAGGACAGCGTATGGCTACACCTTC.

The chain recombines TRBV6-6 with TRBJ1-5, with TRBD1 matching 8 bases. Germline CDR1 is MNHNY and CDR2 is SVGAGI (reference sequence). V lost 5 bases, J lost 3 bases, and 6 bases stayed unmatched. The CDR3 has 15 residues. DNA for the CDR3: TGTGCCAGCAGTGGGGCGCAGGGGGCCAATCAGCCCCAGCATTTT. Translation: CASSGAQGANQPQHF.

The V call is TRBV28, the J call TRBJ1-2; weak D call: TRBD1 (5 bases). There are 13 residues in the CDR3. The V end was cut by 5 bases, the J end by 5 bases, with 12 bases between. Germline loops: CDR1 MDHEN, CDR2 SYDVKM. The CDR3 region is CASSPRGGYGYTF. In nucleotides, the CDR3 is TGTGCCAGCAGTCCTCGCGGGGGATATGGCTACACCTTC.

This clone showed up just a few times. V and J are TRBV24-1 and TRBJ1-5; D not certain. CDR3 size: 14 residues. Germline V gene sequence: CDR1 KGHDR, CDR2 SFDVKD. V lost 3 bases, J lost 4 bases, and 9 bases lay in between. The chain's CDR3 is CATSDLGVNQPQHF. The DNA of the CDR3 is TGTGCCACCAGTGATCTGGGAGTGAATCAGCCCCAGCATTTT.

The V call is TRBV7-9, the J call TRBJ1-2; D unclear. Trimming left V 8 bases short and J 0 bases short, with 13 bases between. CDR3 length: 14 amino acids. The germline V gene has CDR1 SEHNR and CDR2 FQNEAQ (reference sequence). The DNA of the CDR3 is TGTGCCAGCCAGGCACAACCCCCTAACTATGGCTACACCTTC. Translating gives CASQAQPPNYGYTF.

This chain links TRBV30 with TRBJ2-1, with 14 bases aligning to TRBD2. This CDR3 comprises 14 residues. Germline V gene data show CDR1 as GTSNPN and CDR2 as SVGIG (reference sequence). V lost 5 bases and J lost 4; bases outside the gene matches: 1. This CDR3 reads CAWGTSGGYNEQFF. The CDR3 DNA follows: TGTGCCTGGGGGACTAGCGGGGGATACAATGAGCAGTTCTTC.

J is TRBJ2-3 and V is TRBV7-6, with TRBD2 identical over 13 bases. The CDR3 consists of 19 residues. Looked up from germline, CDR1 is SGHVS and CDR2 is FNYEAQ. V lost 5 bases and J lost 0; bases outside the gene matches: 11. The CDR3 nucleotides read TGTGCCAGCAGCCAACTAGCGGGAGGGCCAGATCCTAGCACAGATACGCAGTATTTT. Encoded protein: CASSQLAGGPDPSTDTQYF. Filled out from reference TRBV7-6 and TRBJ2-3, the complete variable domain reads GAGVSQSPRYKVTKRGQDVALRCDPISGHVSLYWYRQALGQGPEFLTYFNYEAQQDKSGLPNDRFSAERPEGSISTLTIQRTEQRDSAMYRCASSQLAGGPDPSTDTQYFGPGTRLTVL.

The gene calls are TRBV7-9 and TRBJ2-1, with 15 bases lining up with TRBD2. Per the germline V gene, CDR1 is SEHNR and CDR2 is FQNEAQ (reference sequence). This CDR3 has 16 amino acids. Here the CDR3 reads CAIHGLAGGPGDEQFF. The CDR3 DNA follows: TGTGCTATCCATGGACTAGCGGGAGGGCCGGGTGATGAGCAGTTCTTC.

This clone appeared once. The J gene is TRBJ2-7, the V gene TRBV30; 12 nucleotides match TRBD2. This CDR3 comprises 16 residues. With V trimmed by 3 bases and J by 4 bases, 10 bases remained unmatched. Germline V CDR1 and CDR2: GTSNPN, SVGIG (reference sequence). CDR3 nucleotide sequence: TGTGCCTGGAGCGGCGTTCGGGGACTAGCGGGTTACGAGCAGTACTTC. Translating it yields CAWSGVRGLAGYEQYF.

In its sample, this clone was seen a few times. The rearrangement links TRBV7-8 to TRBJ1-5; 7 nucleotides align to TRBD1. Germline assignment: CDR1 SGHVS and CDR2 FQNEAQ. CDR3 length: 15 amino acids. V lost 1 base, J lost 4 bases, and 4 bases stayed unmatched. CDR3 in amino acids: CASSLGGTANQPQHF. In nucleotides, the CDR3 is TGTGCCAGCAGCTTAGGAGGGACAGCAAATCAGCCCCAGCATTTT.

This chain connects TRBV15 to TRBJ2-1; the match to TRBD2 covers 8 bases. The CDR3 loop spans 15 amino acids. The germline V gene has CDR1 LNHNV and CDR2 YYDKDF (reference sequence). With V trimmed by 5 bases and J by 8 bases, 11 bases remained unmatched. CDR3 in DNA: TGTGCCACCAGCGGCGCGGGAACGGGAGGGCATGAGCAGTTCTTC. This encodes CATSGAGTGGHEQFF.

This clone was seen once. For the CDR3, the DNA is TGTGCCAGCAATTACGGACTAGCCAAAAACATTCAGTACTTC. Amino acids: CASNYGLAKNIQYF. This chain links TRBV2 with TRBJ2-4; D is perhaps TRBD2 (5 bases). CDR1 SNHLY and CDR2 FYNNEI come from the germline V gene. The CDR3 contains 14 residues. V was trimmed by 7 bases and J by 0 bases, leaving 10 bases between them.

This clone was recorded a few times. As DNA, the CDR3 is TGTGCCAGCAGCTTAGCCGCTAGCGGGAGGACAGATACGCAGTATTTT. Its translation is CASSLAASGRTDTQYF. V is TRBV7-9 and J is TRBJ2-3; 11 nucleotides agree with TRBD2. The CDR3 is 16 amino acids. The V segment lost 0 bases and the J segment 3 bases; nucleotides outside the gene matches: 2. In germline, CDR1 is SEHNR, CDR2 FQNEAQ (reference sequence).

There are a few counts of this clone. This chain links TRBV7-2 with TRBJ1-1; D possibly corresponds to TRBD1 (5 bases). CDR1 is SGHTA, CDR2 FQGNSA, per germline. The V end was cut by 1 base, the J end by 9 bases, with 15 bases between. The CDR3 is made up of 14 amino acids. The CDR3 nucleotides are TGTGCCAGCAGCTTAGGGCAGGGCGTGCGGAAAGCTTTCTTT. Its protein is CASSLGQGVRKAFF.

The chain uses TRBV19 and TRBJ2-3; 7 nucleotides line up with TRBD2. The junction had 1 base not matched to a gene; V was cut back by 5 bases and J by 5 bases. Per the germline V gene, CDR1 is LNHDA and CDR2 is SQIVND (reference sequence). This CDR3 has 12 amino acids. The CDR3 nucleotides read TGTGCCAGTAGTGTAGCGGGAGATACGCAGTATTTT. It specifies CASSVAGDTQYF.

This chain connects TRBV27 to TRBJ2-3; TRBD2 might be the D (6 bases). Trimming left V 3 bases short and J 4 bases short, with 20 bases between. CDR3 size: 17 residues. The germline CDR1 and CDR2 sequences are MNHEY and SMNVEV (reference sequence). The CDR3 DNA reads TGTGCCAGCAGTTTGAAGCCTAGCGCCCCGCGGGCAGATACGCAGTATTTT. As protein: CASSLKPSAPRADTQYF.

The chain is built from TRBV6-5 and TRBJ1-3, with D perhaps TRBD1 (6 bases). Germline assignment: CDR1 MNHEY and CDR2 SVGAGI. The germline V and J ends were trimmed by 6 bases and 8 bases, with 20 bases remaining between them. This CDR3 is 15 amino acids long. The CDR3 sequence is CASRATGSGSDTIYF. The CDR3 DNA reads TGTGCCAGCAGGGCCACAGGGAGTGGGTCAGACACCATATATTTT.